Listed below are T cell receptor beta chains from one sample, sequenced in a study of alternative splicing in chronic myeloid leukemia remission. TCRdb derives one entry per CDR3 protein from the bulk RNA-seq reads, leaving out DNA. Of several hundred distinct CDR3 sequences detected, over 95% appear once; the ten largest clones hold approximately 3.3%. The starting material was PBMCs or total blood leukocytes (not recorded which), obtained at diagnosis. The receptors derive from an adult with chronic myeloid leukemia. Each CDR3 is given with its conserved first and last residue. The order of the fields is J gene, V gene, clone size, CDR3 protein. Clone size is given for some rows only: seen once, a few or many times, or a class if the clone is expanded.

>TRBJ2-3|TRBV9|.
CASSVARLAGASDTQYF
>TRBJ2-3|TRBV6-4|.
CASGTGTRGPQYF
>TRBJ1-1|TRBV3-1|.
CASSQVGREAFF
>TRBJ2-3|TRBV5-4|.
CASSLYGADTQYF
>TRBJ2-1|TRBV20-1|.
CSASEDEQFF
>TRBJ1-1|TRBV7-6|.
CASRSGQGARGTEAFF
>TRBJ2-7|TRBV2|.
CASSPDRGSHYEQYF
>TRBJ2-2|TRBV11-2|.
CASSTSLLAGITGELFF
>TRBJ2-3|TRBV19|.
CASSMRFERKTEYRTYTDTQYF
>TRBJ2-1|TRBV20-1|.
CSARRRLADYNEQFF
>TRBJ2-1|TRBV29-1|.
CSVGLAGGSYNEQFF
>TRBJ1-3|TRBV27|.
CASRSAGTGRNTIYF
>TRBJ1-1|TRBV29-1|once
CSVARGNPEAFF
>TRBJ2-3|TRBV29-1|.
CSVVDLSSTDTQYF
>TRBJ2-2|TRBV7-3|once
CASSKLPEVTGELFF
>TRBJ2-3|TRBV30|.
CAWSGGTGRTDTQYF
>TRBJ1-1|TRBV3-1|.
CASSSERGTEAFF
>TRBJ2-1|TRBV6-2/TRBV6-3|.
CASSLSITRSYNEQFF
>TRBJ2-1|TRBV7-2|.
CASSYRYNEQFF
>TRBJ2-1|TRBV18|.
CASSPPGREQFF
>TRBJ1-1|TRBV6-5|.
CASRPRRDNTEAFF
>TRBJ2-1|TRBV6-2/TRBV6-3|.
CASSLTSSYNEQFF
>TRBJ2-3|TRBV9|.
CASSVGLAGLNTQYF
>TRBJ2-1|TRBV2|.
CASSGTPNEQFF
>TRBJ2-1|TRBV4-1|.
CASSQVGGLANEQFF
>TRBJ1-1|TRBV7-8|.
CASSLATNTEAFF
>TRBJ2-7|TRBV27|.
CASSLGVQSYEQYF
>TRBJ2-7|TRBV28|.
CASSSTRQGPNYEQYF
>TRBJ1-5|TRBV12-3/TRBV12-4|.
CASSLELSGRVNQPQHF
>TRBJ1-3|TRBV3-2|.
CASSRACSGNTIYF
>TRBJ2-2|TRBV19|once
CASSTSSENTGELFF
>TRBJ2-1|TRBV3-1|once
CASSQDAGGPYNEQFF
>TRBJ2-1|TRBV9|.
CASSVRGAHEQFF
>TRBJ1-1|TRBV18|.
CASSPLPPTGNTEAFF
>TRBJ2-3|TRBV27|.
CASSSLSGHPTDTQYF
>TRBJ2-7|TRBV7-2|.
CASSLVLDWEQYF